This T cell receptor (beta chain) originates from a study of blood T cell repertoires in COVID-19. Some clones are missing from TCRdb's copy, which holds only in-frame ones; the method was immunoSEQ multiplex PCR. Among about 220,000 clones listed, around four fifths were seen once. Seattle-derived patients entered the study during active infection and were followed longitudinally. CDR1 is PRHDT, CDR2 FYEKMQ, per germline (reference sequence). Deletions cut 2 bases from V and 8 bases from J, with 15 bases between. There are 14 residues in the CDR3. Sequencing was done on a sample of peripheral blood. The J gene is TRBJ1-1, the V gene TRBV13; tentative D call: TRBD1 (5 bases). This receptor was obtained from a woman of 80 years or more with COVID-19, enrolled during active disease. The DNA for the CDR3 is TGTGCCAGCAGCTTAAGGGGTGGGAATCTAGAAGCTTTCTTT. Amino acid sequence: CASSLRGGNLEAFF. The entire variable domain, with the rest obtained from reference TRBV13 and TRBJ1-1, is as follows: AAGVIQSPRHLIKEKRETATLKCYPIPRHDTVYWYQQGPGQDPQFLISFYEKMQSDKGSIPDRFSAQQFSDYHSELNMSSLELGDSALYFCASSLRGGNLEAFFGQGTRLTVV.